This TCR beta chain derives from a study of shared clonotypes between healthy human individuals. Positive CCR7 selection of CD45RO-negative cells yielded the naive CD8 cells, and terminally differentiated effector memory CD45RA+ cells were excluded. Assay used: immunoSEQ multiplex PCR; TCRdb lists only in-frame clones, some missing. The sample has about 870,000 clones, around 93% seen once. Per germline, CDR1 SGHKS and CDR2 YYEKEE (reference sequence). The CDR3 covers 12 residues. The V and J ends lost 4 bases and 3 bases respectively, with 6 bases between them. V is TRBV5-5 and J is TRBJ2-3; D call uncertain. Sequencing used naive CD8+ T cells sorted from blood. The source is a man aged 25-45 years in good health. CDR3 sequence: CASSPNTDTQYF. The CDR3 DNA reads TGTGCCAGCAGCCCGAATACAGATACGCAGTATTTT.